A selection of T cell receptor beta chains follows, all from one sample in a study of blood T cell repertoires in COVID-19. Assay used: immunoSEQ multiplex PCR; TCRdb lists only in-frame clones, some missing. Of 90,000 to 100,000 clones detected, 70% to 90% appear once; the ten largest clones hold about an eighth. The sequenced material came from peripheral blood. These receptor sequences come from a human donor in a cohort sampled during active COVID-19. The CDR3 runs from the conserved cysteine through the conserved F or W. D genes are given only for firm matches. Part of the rows lack a size; the others show once, few, many or a class for expanded clones.

v_gene	abundance	j_gene	d_gene	CDR3aa	CDR3nt
TRBV6-5	once	TRBJ2-7	.	CASSYSVQAPLEQYF	TGTGCCAGCAGTTACTCCGTACAGGCCCCCTTAGAGCAGTACTTC
TRBV5-4	.	TRBJ2-2	TRBD1	CASSLARGRFGELFF	TGTGCCAGCAGCTTGGCCAGGGGGCGATTCGGGGAGCTGTTTTTT
TRBV18	.	TRBJ1-3	.	CASSHRTSYSGNTIYF	TGTGCCAGCTCCCACCGGACATCCTACTCTGGAAACACCATATATTTT
TRBV5-4	.	TRBJ2-5	TRBD1	CASTPPDRAETQYF	TGTGCCAGCACCCCACCAGACAGGGCGGAGACCCAGTACTTC
TRBV29-1	.	TRBJ2-7	.	CSVIPHGRRDYEQYF	TGCAGCGTGATCCCCCACGGACGGAGGGATTACGAGCAGTACTTC
TRBV10-3	.	TRBJ1-2	TRBD1	CAIMGQGVGGYTF	TGTGCCATAATGGGACAGGGAGTTGGTGGCTACACCTTC
TRBV30	.	TRBJ2-7	TRBD1	CAWTSGTGVYF	TGTGCCTGGACTTCGGGGACAGGTGTTTACTTC
TRBV4-3	.	TRBJ2-7	TRBD1	CASSQGWPQGAYEQYF	TGCGCCAGCAGCCAAGGCTGGCCTCAGGGGGCCTACGAGCAGTACTTC
TRBV30	once	TRBJ1-4	.	CAWSDISLATNEKLFF	TGTGCCTGGAGTGACATTTCGCTGGCAACTAATGAAAAACTGTTTTTT
TRBV19	.	TRBJ2-7	.	CASNGRTVPYEQYF	TGTGCCAGTAACGGCCGGACAGTCCCCTACGAGCAGTACTTC
TRBV10-1	.	TRBJ1-5	TRBD1	CATGQGPNQPQHF	TGCGCCACAGGACAGGGGCCCAATCAGCCCCAGCATTTT
TRBV5-6	.	TRBJ2-3	TRBD1	CASSLRQGLDTQYF	TGTGCCAGCAGCTTGCGACAGGGGTTGGATACGCAGTATTTT
TRBV7-2	few	TRBJ2-1	.	CASSFRSLGPLSYNEQFF	TGTGCCAGCAGCTTCCGCAGCTTGGGGCCGCTCTCCTACAATGAGCAGTTCTTC
TRBV10-3	.	TRBJ1-5	TRBD1	CAISVGTDQPQHF	TGTGCCATCAGTGTGGGGACAGATCAGCCCCAGCATTTT
TRBV7-9	.	TRBJ1-1	.	CASSLQGMNTEAFF	TGTGCCAGCAGCTTACAGGGGATGAACACTGAAGCTTTCTTT
TRBV28	.	TRBJ1-3	TRBD1	CASSLPRGLGGNTIYF	TGTGCCAGCAGTTTACCAAGGGGGCTAGGGGGAAACACCATATATTTT
TRBV14	.	TRBJ1-2	TRBD1	CASSQLGQELLYGYTF	TGTGCCAGCAGCCAGCTCGGACAGGAACTTTTGTATGGCTACACCTTC
TRBV27	.	TRBJ1-5	TRBD1	CASSPGTVSNQPQHF	TGTGCCAGCAGTCCCGGGACAGTAAGCAATCAGCCCCAGCATTTT
TRBV7-2	once	TRBJ2-1	TRBD2	CASSLSSGGDNEQFF	TGTGCCAGCAGCTTATCTAGCGGGGGGGACAATGAGCAGTTCTTC
TRBV3-1/TRBV3-2	.	TRBJ2-7	.	CASSPDPLTIVSGEQYF	TGTGCCAGCAGCCCTGACCCCTTGACTATCGTATCGGGCGAGCAGTACTTC
TRBV7-2	.	TRBJ2-5	TRBD1	CASSSPGTGEETQYF	TGTGCCAGCAGCTCACCCGGGACAGGGGAGGAGACCCAGTACTTC
TRBV6-5	.	TRBJ2-3	.	CASTGVNTDTQYF	TGTGCCAGCACCGGGGTAAACACAGATACGCAGTATTTT
TRBV4-3	.	TRBJ2-6	TRBD1	CASSQASAWTGTGANVLTF	TGCGCCAGCAGCCAAGCTTCGGCCTGGACAGGGACAGGGGCCAACGTCCTGACTTTC
TRBV7-2	.	TRBJ2-1	TRBD2	CASRQPGRAGEQFF	TGTGCCAGCAGACAACCCGGGAGGGCCGGTGAGCAGTTCTTC
TRBV7-9	.	TRBJ1-2	.	CASSLSRDDGYTF	TGTGCCAGCAGCTTAAGCAGGGATGATGGCTACACCTTC
TRBV25-1	once	TRBJ2-6	.	CASSDPRSGANVLTF	TGTGCCAGCAGTGACCCCAGATCAGGGGCCAACGTCCTGACTTTC
TRBV5-4	.	TRBJ1-2	.	CASSELLAQVRLGYTF	TGTGCCAGCAGCGAGTTGCTAGCTCAAGTCCGGCTTGGCTACACCTTC
TRBV7-6	.	TRBJ2-5	.	CASSLMGEDQETQYF	TGTGCCAGCAGCTTAATGGGAGAGGACCAAGAGACCCAGTACTTC
TRBV5-1	few	TRBJ1-2	.	CASSPTGFTGYTF	TGCGCCAGCAGCCCCACAGGGTTCACTGGCTACACCTTC
TRBV21-1	.	TRBJ2-7	.	CASSPEGGGSYEQYF	TGTGCCAGCAGCCCCGAGGGGGGGGGCTCCTACGAGCAGTACTTC
TRBV25-1	.	TRBJ2-7	TRBD1	CASSRETGGVEQYF	TGTGCCAGCAGTAGAGAGACAGGGGGGGTCGAGCAGTACTTC
TRBV4-1	few	TRBJ2-7	TRBD1	CASSPGQGKRVGYEQYF	TGCGCCAGCAGCCCCGGACAGGGGAAGAGGGTAGGCTACGAGCAGTACTTC
TRBV5-1	.	TRBJ1-1	.	CASSFGQGNTEAFF	TGCGCCAGCAGCTTCGGCCAGGGAAACACTGAAGCTTTCTTT
TRBV6-2/TRBV6-3	.	TRBJ2-2	.	CASSKTGEAGELFF	TGTGCCAGCAGTAAAACAGGGGAGGCCGGGGAGCTGTTTTTT
TRBV5-6	few	TRBJ2-2	TRBD2	CASSLVIGLAGSNTGELFF	TGTGCCAGCAGCTTGGTTATTGGGCTAGCGGGCTCGAACACCGGGGAGCTGTTTTTT
TRBV7-9	few	TRBJ1-1	TRBD1	CASSLGTGKTEAFF	TGTGCCAGCAGCTTGGGGACAGGCAAGACTGAAGCTTTCTTT
TRBV5-1	.	TRBJ2-1	TRBD1	CASSTGQGKIDNEQFF	TGCGCCAGCAGCACCGGACAGGGAAAAATCGACAATGAGCAGTTCTTC
TRBV7-3	.	TRBJ2-6	TRBD1	CARQRGQSPGANVLTF	TGTGCCAGGCAGAGGGGGCAGAGCCCTGGGGCCAACGTCCTGACTTTC
TRBV14	once	TRBJ2-1	TRBD2	CASSLILAGGPGNEQFF	TGTGCCAGCAGCCTCATTCTAGCGGGAGGGCCTGGGAATGAGCAGTTCTTC
TRBV7-2	.	TRBJ2-3	TRBD1	CASRSGQGADTQYF	TGTGCCAGCAGATCTGGACAGGGGGCAGATACGCAGTATTTT
TRBV24-1	.	TRBJ2-3	.	CATRWSGSTDTQYF	TGTGCCACCAGGTGGAGCGGTAGCACAGATACGCAGTATTTT
TRBV10-2	.	TRBJ2-7	.	CATTLEEEQYF	TGCGCCACCACCCTCGAGGAAGAGCAGTACTTC
TRBV7-2	.	TRBJ2-7	.	CASSPYGAASSYEQYF	TGTGCCAGCAGCCCCTATGGGGCAGCGAGCTCCTACGAGCAGTACTTC
TRBV7-8	.	TRBJ2-7	.	CASSYRGQGYYEQYF	TGTGCCAGCAGCTACAGAGGGCAGGGGTATTACGAGCAGTACTTC
TRBV12-3/TRBV12-4	once	TRBJ1-6	.	CASSPQQGSPLHF	TGTGCCAGCAGTCCACAACAGGGTTCACCCCTCCACTTT
TRBV9	.	TRBJ2-2	.	CASNEGTNTGELFF	TGTGCCAGCAATGAGGGTACGAACACCGGGGAGCTGTTTTTT
TRBV9	.	TRBJ2-3	TRBD2	CASSTPAGGPSDTQYF	TGTGCCAGCAGTACTCCAGCGGGGGGGCCAAGTGATACGCAGTATTTT
TRBV2	.	TRBJ1-1	.	CASLGLNTEAFF	TGTGCCAGCCTGGGGCTGAACACTGAAGCTTTCTTT
TRBV7-6	.	TRBJ2-2	.	CASSLVAAPNTGELFF	TGTGCCAGCAGCTTAGTGGCGGCTCCGAACACCGGGGAGCTGTTTTTT
TRBV19	.	TRBJ1-6	.	CASARTDNSPLHF	TGTGCCAGCGCACGGACAGATAATTCACCCCTCCACTTT
TRBV15	.	TRBJ2-1	TRBD2	CATSRSGLAIDEQFF	TGTGCCACCAGCAGATCGGGACTAGCGATCGATGAGCAGTTCTTC
TRBV6-6	.	TRBJ2-5	TRBD2	CASRPSAGTLRETQYF	TGTGCCAGCAGGCCGTCAGCGGGGACCCTCCGAGAGACCCAGTACTTC
TRBV27	.	TRBJ2-7	TRBD1	CASSFSYSGGVFAYEQYF	TGTGCCAGCAGTTTCTCATACTCAGGGGGTGTTTTCGCCTACGAGCAGTACTTC
TRBV5-6	.	TRBJ1-4	TRBD1	CASSLGGQYNEKLFF	TGTGCCAGCAGCTTGGGGGGACAGTATAATGAAAAACTGTTTTTT